Below are 14 T cell receptor beta chains sequenced from a single sample in a study of T cell responses to AZD1222 COVID-19 vaccine. The protocol was immunoSEQ multiplex PCR, while the TCRdb copy is restricted to in-frame clones and leaves out a portion. Of about 210,000 clones listed, 94% are singletons. This specimen was peripheral blood, taken 28 days after the second dose of the MenACWY control vaccine. The origin of the receptors is an adult who received the MenACWY meningococcal vaccine as a control.

This sequence joins TRBV4-2 and TRBJ2-7; D perhaps matches TRBD2 (5 bases). V lost 5 bases, J lost 6 bases, and 14 bases lay in between. Per germline, CDR1 LGHNA and CDR2 YNFKEQ. The CDR3 contains 13 residues. Here the CDR3 reads CASSFYAGVEQYF. The DNA of the CDR3 is TGTGCCAGCAGCTTCTACGCCGGGGTCGAGCAGTACTTC.

This clone has only one observation. The CDR3 DNA reads as TGTGCCAGCAGCGCACAATCCGGGACACCCGAAGCTAACTATGGCTACACCTTC. Its protein is CASSAQSGTPEANYGYTF. This chain connects TRBV7-2 to TRBJ1-2, with D perhaps matching TRBD1 (6 bases). V was cut by 5 bases and J by 0 bases, with 22 bases left in between. The germline CDR1 and CDR2 sequences are SGHTA and FQGNSA. The CDR3 length is 18 residues.

This chain connects TRBV25-1 to TRBJ1-2; D perhaps matches TRBD1 (5 bases). The CDR3 contains 15 residues. The V and J ends lost 2 bases and 6 bases respectively, with 16 bases between them. Germline loops: CDR1 MGHDK, CDR2 SYGVNS. CDR3 DNA sequence: TGTGCCAGCAGTGAAACAGGAGGAATTATTGATGGCTACACCTTC. Protein sequence: CASSETGGIIDGYTF.

This chain connects TRBV5-4 to TRBJ2-2; 8 bases are a match to TRBD2. Germline lookup yields CDR1 SGHNT and CDR2 YYREEE (reference sequence). The CDR3 length is 15 residues. The V gene end was trimmed by 0 bases and the J gene end by 7 bases; junction bases not matched to a gene: 5. In nucleotides, the CDR3 is TGTGCCAGCAGCTTGGTTGGTAGCGGGATCGGGGAGCTGTTTTTT. Translated: CASSLVGSGIGELFF.

J is TRBJ2-5 and V is TRBV19; 7 bases match TRBD1. The CDR3 is 14 residues long. CDR1 is LNHDA and CDR2 is SQIVND in the germline V gene (reference sequence). Trimming cost V 5 bases and J 5 bases; bases outside gene matches: 8. CDR3 amino acids: CASSPTGSGETQYF. The CDR3, as DNA: TGTGCCAGTAGTCCGACAGGGTCGGGTGAGACCCAGTACTTC.

The CDR3 here is CASRGGGWYEQYF. CDR3 sequence (DNA): TGTGCCAGCCGGGGCGGAGGATGGTACGAGCAGTACTTC. V is TRBV2 and J is TRBJ2-7; D could derive from TRBD1 or TRBD2 (5 bases each). Germline V lookup: CDR1 SNHLY, CDR2 FYNNEI. The CDR3 has 13 residues. Between the trimmed V and J ends, which lost 8 bases and 4 bases, there was a span of 15 bases.

The J gene is TRBJ2-7, the V gene TRBV7-9, with D possibly TRBD2 on 5 matching bases. Germline assignment: CDR1 SEHNR and CDR2 FQNEAQ (reference sequence). The germline V and J ends were trimmed by 5 bases and 6 bases, with 14 bases remaining between them. The length of the CDR3 is 13 residues. CDR3 in amino acids: CASSPTTRTEQYF. The CDR3 DNA is TGTGCCAGCAGCCCCACAACTAGGACCGAGCAGTACTTC. The variable domain in full, completed from reference TRBV7-9 and TRBJ2-7, reads DTGVSQNPRHKITKRGQNVTFRCDPISEHNRLYWYRQTLGQGPEFLTYFQNEAQLEKSRLLSDRFSAERPKGSFSTLEIQRTEQGDSAMYLCASSPTTRTEQYFGPGTRLTVT.

This chain's CDR3 is CASSRGQPLYGYTF. In DNA form, the CDR3 reads TGTGCCAGCAGCCGAGGACAGCCCCTCTATGGCTACACCTTC. This chain joins TRBV7-9 and TRBJ1-2, with D perhaps matching TRBD1 (6 bases). From germline, CDR1 is SEHNR and CDR2 FQNEAQ (reference sequence). V lost 5 bases, J lost 4 bases, and 14 bases lay in between. This CDR3 comprises 14 residues.

V gene TRBV27 combines with J gene TRBJ1-1; D not certain. Germline CDR1 MNHEY, CDR2 SMNVEV (reference sequence). Deletions cut 2 bases from V and 5 bases from J, with 15 bases between. This CDR3 region has 15 residues. CDR3 sequence reads: CASSLTYSGSTEAFF. DNA for the CDR3: TGTGCCAGCAGTTTAACTTATAGTGGTAGTACTGAAGCTTTCTTT.

The genes are TRBV7-9 and TRBJ2-1; D gene ambiguous. Germline V lookup: CDR1 SEHNR, CDR2 FQNEAQ (reference sequence). Deletions cut 5 bases from V and 7 bases from J, with 15 bases between. The CDR3 has 14 residues. CDR3 sequence (DNA): TGTGCCAGCAGCCCCCCCGAGGCCGCAAATGAGCAGTTCTTC. Protein: CASSPPEAANEQFF. The variable domain in full, with the rest retrieved from reference TRBV7-9 and TRBJ2-1, is DTGVSQNPRHKITKRGQNVTFRCDPISEHNRLYWYRQTLGQGPEFLTYFQNEAQLEKSRLLSDRFSAERPKGSFSTLEIQRTEQGDSAMYLCASSPPEAANEQFFGPGTRLTVL.

The V call is TRBV7-9, the J call TRBJ1-4; tentative D call: TRBD1 (6 bases). The germline CDR1 and CDR2 sequences are SEHNR and FQNEAQ (reference sequence). The CDR3 length is 13 residues. V was clipped by 11 bases and J by 3 bases, with 13 bases between them. The CDR3 loop is CAGRGQPNEKLFF. Written as DNA, the CDR3 is TGTGCCGGCCGAGGACAGCCTAATGAAAAACTGTTTTTT.

V usage is TRBV6-5 and J usage is TRBJ1-2; maybe TRBD1 (5 bases). The CDR3 spans 14 residues. From germline, CDR1 is MNHEY and CDR2 SVGAGI. V lost 5 bases, J lost 8 bases, and 18 bases lay in between. DNA of the CDR3: TGTGCCAGCAGTCCGGGACGAGGATTATGGGGCTACACCTTC. Its translation is CASSPGRGLWGYTF.

V usage is TRBV5-4 and J usage is TRBJ1-1; no reliable D call. Trimming cost V 4 bases and J 1 base, with 5 bases left between them. The CDR3 loop spans 12 amino acids. Germline V gives CDR1 SGHNT, CDR2 YYREEE (reference sequence). The chain's CDR3 is CASSHENTEAFF. For the CDR3, the DNA is TGTGCCAGCAGCCATGAGAACACTGAAGCTTTCTTT.

DNA for the CDR3: TGTGCCAGCAGGCGGACTAGCGGGGGCTACAATGAGCAGTTCTTC. The encoded protein is CASRRTSGGYNEQFF. The V and J genes are TRBV7-8 and TRBJ2-1; 13 bases agree with TRBD2. The germline gives CDR1 SGHVS, CDR2 FQNEAQ. V lost 6 bases to trimming and J lost 3 bases; unmatched junction nucleotides: 2. The CDR3 has 15 residues.